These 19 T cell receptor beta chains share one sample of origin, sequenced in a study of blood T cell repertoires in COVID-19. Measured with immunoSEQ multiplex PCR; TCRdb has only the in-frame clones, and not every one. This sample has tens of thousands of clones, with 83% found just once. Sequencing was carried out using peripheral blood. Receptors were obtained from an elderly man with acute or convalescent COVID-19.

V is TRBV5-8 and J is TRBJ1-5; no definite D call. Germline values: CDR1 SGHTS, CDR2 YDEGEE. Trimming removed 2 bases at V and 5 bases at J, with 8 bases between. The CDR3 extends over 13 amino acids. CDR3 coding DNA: TGTGCCAGCAGCTTCGGGGTTGATCAGCCCCAGCATTTT. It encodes CASSFGVDQPQHF. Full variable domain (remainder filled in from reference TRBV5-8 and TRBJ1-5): EAGVTQSPTHLIKTRGQQATLRCSPISGHTSVYWYQQALGLGLQFLLWYDEGEERNRGNFPPRFSGRQFPNYSSELNVNALELEDSALYLCASSFGVDQPQHFGDGTRLSIL.

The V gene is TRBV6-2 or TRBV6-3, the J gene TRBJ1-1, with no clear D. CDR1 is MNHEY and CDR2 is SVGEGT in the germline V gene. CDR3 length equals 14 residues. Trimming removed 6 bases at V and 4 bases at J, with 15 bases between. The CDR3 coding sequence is TGTGCCAGCAGCCAGGCGGAGTTCCGCACTGAAGCTTTCTTT. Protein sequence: CASSQAEFRTEAFF.

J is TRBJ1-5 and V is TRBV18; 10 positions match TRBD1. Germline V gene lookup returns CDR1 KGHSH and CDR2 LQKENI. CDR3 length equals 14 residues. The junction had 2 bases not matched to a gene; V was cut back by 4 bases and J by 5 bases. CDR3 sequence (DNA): TGTGCCAGCTCACGACAGGGGGCGGATCAGCCCCAGCATTTT. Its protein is CASSRQGADQPQHF.

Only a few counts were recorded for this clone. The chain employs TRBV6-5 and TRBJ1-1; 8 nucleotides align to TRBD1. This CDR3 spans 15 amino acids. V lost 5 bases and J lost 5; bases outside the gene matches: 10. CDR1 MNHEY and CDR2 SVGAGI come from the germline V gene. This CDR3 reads CASSQTGGGRTEAFF. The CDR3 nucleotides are TGTGCCAGCAGTCAAACAGGGGGGGGAAGGACTGAAGCTTTCTTT.

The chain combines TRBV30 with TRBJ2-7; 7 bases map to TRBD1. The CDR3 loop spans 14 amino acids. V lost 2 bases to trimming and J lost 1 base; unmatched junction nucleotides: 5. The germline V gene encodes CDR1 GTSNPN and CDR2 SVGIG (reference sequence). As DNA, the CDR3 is TGTGCCTGGAGTTTCCGGGACAGATCCTACGAGCAGTACTTC. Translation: CAWSFRDRSYEQYF.

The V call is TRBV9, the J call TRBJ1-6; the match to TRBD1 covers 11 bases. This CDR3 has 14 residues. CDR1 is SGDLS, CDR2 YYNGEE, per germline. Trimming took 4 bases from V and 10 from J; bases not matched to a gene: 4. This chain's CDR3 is CASSRGQGVSPLHF. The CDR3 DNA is TGTGCCAGCAGCAGGGGACAGGGGGTCTCACCCCTCCACTTT.

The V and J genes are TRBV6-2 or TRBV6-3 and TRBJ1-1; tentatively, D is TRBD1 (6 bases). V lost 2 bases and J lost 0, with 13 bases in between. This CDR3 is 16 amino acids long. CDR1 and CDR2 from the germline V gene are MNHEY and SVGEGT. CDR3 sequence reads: CASSYRSDRMNTEAFF. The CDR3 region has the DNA TGTGCCAGCAGTTACCGATCGGACAGAATGAACACTGAAGCTTTCTTT.

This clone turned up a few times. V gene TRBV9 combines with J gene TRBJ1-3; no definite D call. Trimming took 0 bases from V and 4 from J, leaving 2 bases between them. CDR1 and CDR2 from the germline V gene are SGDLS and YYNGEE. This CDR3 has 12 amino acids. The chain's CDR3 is CASSVVGNTIYF. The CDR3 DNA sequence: TGTGCCAGCAGCGTAGTAGGAAACACCATATATTTT.

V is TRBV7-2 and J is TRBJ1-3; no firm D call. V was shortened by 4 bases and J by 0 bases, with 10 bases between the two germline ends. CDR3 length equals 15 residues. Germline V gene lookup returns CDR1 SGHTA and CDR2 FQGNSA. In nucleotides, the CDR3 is TGTGCCAGCAGCTCCCTTATGTCCTCTGGAAACACCATATATTTT. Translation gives CASSSLMSSGNTIYF.

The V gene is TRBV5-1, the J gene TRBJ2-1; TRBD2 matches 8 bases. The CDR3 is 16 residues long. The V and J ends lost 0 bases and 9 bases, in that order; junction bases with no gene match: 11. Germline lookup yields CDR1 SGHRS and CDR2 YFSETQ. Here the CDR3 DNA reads TGCGCCAGCAGCTTGGATCGCTCGCCCGGGAGGGGTGAGCAGTTCTTC. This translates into CASSLDRSPGRGEQFF.

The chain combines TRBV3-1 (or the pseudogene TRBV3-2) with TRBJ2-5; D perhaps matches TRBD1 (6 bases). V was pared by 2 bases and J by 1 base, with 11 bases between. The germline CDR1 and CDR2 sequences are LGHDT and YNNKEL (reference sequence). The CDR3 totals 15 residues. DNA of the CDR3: TGTGCCAGCAGCCAAATACGGACAGTCCAAGAGACCCAGTACTTC. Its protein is CASSQIRTVQETQYF.

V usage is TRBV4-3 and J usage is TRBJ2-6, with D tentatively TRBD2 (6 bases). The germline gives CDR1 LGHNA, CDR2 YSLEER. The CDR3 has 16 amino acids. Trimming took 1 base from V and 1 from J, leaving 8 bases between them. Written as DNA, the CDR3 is TGCGCCAGCAGCCAAGGTGCGGGGTCTGGGGCCAACGTCCTGACTTTC. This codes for CASSQGAGSGANVLTF.

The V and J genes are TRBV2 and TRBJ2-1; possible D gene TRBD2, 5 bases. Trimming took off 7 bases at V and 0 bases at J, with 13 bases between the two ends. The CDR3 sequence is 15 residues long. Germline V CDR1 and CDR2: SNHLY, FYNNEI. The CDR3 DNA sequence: TGTGCCAGCAAACTAACTAGGCTCTCCTACAATGAGCAGTTCTTC. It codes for CASKLTRLSYNEQFF.

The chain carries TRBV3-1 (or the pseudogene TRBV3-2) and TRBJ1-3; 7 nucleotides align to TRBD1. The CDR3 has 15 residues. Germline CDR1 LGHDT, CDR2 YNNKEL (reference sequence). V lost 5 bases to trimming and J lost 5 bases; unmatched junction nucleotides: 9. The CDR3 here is CASSYGTEIRNTIYF. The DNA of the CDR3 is TGTGCCAGCAGCTACGGGACAGAGATAAGAAACACCATATATTTT.

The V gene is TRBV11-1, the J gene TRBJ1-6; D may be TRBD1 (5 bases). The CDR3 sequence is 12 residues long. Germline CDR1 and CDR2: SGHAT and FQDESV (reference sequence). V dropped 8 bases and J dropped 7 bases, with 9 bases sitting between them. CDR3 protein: CASGATNSPLHF. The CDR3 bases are TGTGCCAGCGGGGCGACCAATTCACCCCTCCACTTT.

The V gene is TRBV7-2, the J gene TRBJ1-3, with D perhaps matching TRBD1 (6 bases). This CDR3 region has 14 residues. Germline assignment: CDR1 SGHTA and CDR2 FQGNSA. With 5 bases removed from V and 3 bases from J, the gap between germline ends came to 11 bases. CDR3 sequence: CASSPQGYGNTIYF. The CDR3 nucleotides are TGTGCCAGCAGCCCACAGGGCTATGGAAACACCATATATTTT.

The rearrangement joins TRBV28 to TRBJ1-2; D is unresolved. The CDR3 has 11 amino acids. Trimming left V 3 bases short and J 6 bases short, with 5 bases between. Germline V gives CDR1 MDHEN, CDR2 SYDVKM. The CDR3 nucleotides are TGTGCCAGCAGTTTTCAGAATGGCTACACCTTC. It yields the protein CASSFQNGYTF.

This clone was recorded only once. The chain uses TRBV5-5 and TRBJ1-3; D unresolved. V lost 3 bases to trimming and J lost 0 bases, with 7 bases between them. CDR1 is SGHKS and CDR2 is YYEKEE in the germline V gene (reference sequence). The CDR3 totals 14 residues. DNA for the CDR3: TGTGCCAGCAGCTCACAGATCTCTGGAAACACCATATATTTT. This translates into CASSSQISGNTIYF.

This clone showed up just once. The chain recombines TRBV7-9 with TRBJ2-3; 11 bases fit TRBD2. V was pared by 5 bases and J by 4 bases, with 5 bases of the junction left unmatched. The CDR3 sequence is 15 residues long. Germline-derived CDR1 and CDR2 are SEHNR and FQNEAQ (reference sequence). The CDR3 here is CASSRTSGRPDTQYF. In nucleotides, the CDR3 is TGTGCCAGCAGCCGGACTAGCGGGCGGCCAGATACGCAGTATTTT.